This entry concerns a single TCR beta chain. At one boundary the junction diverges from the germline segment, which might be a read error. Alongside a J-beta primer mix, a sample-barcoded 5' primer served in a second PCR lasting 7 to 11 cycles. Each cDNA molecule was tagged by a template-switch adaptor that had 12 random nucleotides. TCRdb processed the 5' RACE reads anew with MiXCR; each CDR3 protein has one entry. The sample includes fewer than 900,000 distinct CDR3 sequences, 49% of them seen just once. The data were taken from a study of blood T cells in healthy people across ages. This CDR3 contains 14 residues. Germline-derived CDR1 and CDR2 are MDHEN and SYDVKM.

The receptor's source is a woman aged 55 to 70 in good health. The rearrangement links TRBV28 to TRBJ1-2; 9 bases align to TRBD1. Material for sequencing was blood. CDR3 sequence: CASRDTGGDYGYTF. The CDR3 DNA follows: TGTGCCAGCAGGGACACAGGGGGCGACTACGGCTACACCTTC.